One and the same sample provided the 18 T cell receptor beta chains below, sequenced in a study of human T cells and chemical hapten exposure. Regarding time point: patch test 1, 2 weeks after DPC sensitization. Indicated treatment: therapeutic diphenylcyclopropenone sensitization with weekly scalp DPC. TCRdb independently ran MiXCR on the RACE reads; one entry per CDR3 protein. The data contain 55,000 to 85,000 distinct CDR3 sequences, 9.8% of them singletons. This sample comprised whole blood, obtained in connection with sensitization to the hapten diphenylcyclopropenone (DPC). The origin of the receptors is a woman aged 40 to 55 with alopecia areata. Some clones in this sample may be carry-over from other donors' samples.

This clonotype was counted a few times. The chain recombines TRBV19 with TRBJ2-1; 10 nucleotides agree with TRBD2. Per germline, CDR1 LNHDA and CDR2 SQIVND (reference sequence). The CDR3 is 14 residues long. V lost 5 bases to trimming and J lost 9 bases; unmatched junction nucleotides: 7. CDR3: CASSQASGGGEQFF. CDR3 coding DNA: TGTGCCAGTAGTCAGGCTAGCGGGGGTGGTGAGCAGTTCTTC.

This clonotype came up a few times. This chain connects TRBV18 to TRBJ1-2, with D possibly matching TRBD1 (6 bases). This CDR3 has 13 residues. Trimming left V 3 bases short and J 7 bases short, with 12 bases between. The germline CDR1 and CDR2 sequences are KGHSH and LQKENI. CDR3 protein: CASSPTGESGYTF. The CDR3 DNA is TGTGCCAGCTCACCGACAGGAGAGTCTGGCTACACCTTC.

This chain links TRBV29-1 with TRBJ1-2, with unresolved D. V was clipped by 1 base and J by 1 base, with 4 bases between them. The CDR3 contains 12 residues. CDR1 and CDR2 (germline): SQVTM, ANQGSEA. The CDR3 DNA reads TGCAGCGTTGAAGGGAATAACTATGGCTACACCTTC. Translation gives CSVEGNNYGYTF.

The sample holds many counts of this clonotype. The gene calls are TRBV6-6 and TRBJ1-5, with no clear D. From germline, CDR1 is MNHNY and CDR2 SVGAGI (reference sequence). V was pared by 6 bases and J by 3 bases, with 12 bases between. The CDR3 runs 14 residues. The CDR3 sequence: CASSQRRYNQPQHF. As DNA, the CDR3 is TGTGCCAGCAGCCAACGACGGTACAATCAGCCCCAGCATTTT.

There are many counts of this clonotype. The chain combines TRBV3-1 with TRBJ1-1; 7 bases agree with TRBD1. V was clipped by 1 base and J by 0 bases; unmatched bases: 14. The CDR3 runs 19 residues. Per germline, CDR1 LGHDT and CDR2 YNNKEL (reference sequence). The CDR3 loop is CASSQVGLGATGLNTEAFF. The CDR3 nucleotides are TGTGCCAGCAGCCAAGTGGGTCTTGGGGCGACAGGGCTGAACACTGAAGCTTTCTTT.

The chain carries TRBV15 and TRBJ1-6; no definite D call. V lost 9 bases and J lost 7, with 16 bases in between. CDR1 is LNHNV and CDR2 is YYDKDF in the germline V gene (reference sequence). This CDR3 spans 14 amino acids. The DNA for the CDR3 is TGTGCCACTCAAGAAGGGCCCGGGAATTCACCCCTCCACTTT. This translates into CATQEGPGNSPLHF.

This clonotype was recorded a few times. V is TRBV3-1 and J is TRBJ1-2; perhaps TRBD1 as D (5 bases). The CDR3 contains 13 residues. Germline assignment: CDR1 LGHDT and CDR2 YNNKEL (reference sequence). V gave up 5 bases and J gave up 3 bases, with 10 bases separating them. CDR3 in amino acids: CASSGAEHYGYTF. Written as DNA, the CDR3 is TGTGCCAGCAGCGGGGCAGAGCACTATGGCTACACCTTC.

This chain links TRBV7-2 with TRBJ2-1; no clear D. Germline V gives CDR1 SGHTA, CDR2 FQGNSA. The CDR3 has 12 residues. V lost 3 bases and J 8 bases, leaving 8 bases between the germline ends. Here the CDR3 reads CASSFDTDEQFF. CDR3 nucleotide sequence: TGTGCCAGCAGCTTCGACACGGATGAGCAGTTCTTC.

This chain uses TRBV28 with TRBJ2-5, with D hard to call. In germline, CDR1 is MDHEN, CDR2 SYDVKM. Trimming left V 5 bases short and J 3 bases short, with 16 bases between. The CDR3 sequence is 15 residues long. CDR3 in DNA: TGTGCCAGCAGTCCCACCCGGCGGCAAAAAGAGACCCAGTACTTC. This encodes CASSPTRRQKETQYF.

This clonotype has at least ten counts. The chain has TRBV14 and TRBJ2-7; TRBD2 is a possible D gene (6 bases). There are 14 residues in the CDR3. The ends were cut back, 1 base at V and 3 bases at J, with 10 bases in the middle. Germline V gene sequence: CDR1 SGHDN, CDR2 FVKESK. The CDR3 nucleotides read TGTGCCAGCAGCCAAGCGGGGGTCTACTACGAGCAGTACTTC. Residues: CASSQAGVYYEQYF.

The V call is TRBV18, the J call TRBJ2-7; D possibly matches TRBD1 or TRBD2 (6 bases each). The CDR3 is 14 residues long. Germline-derived CDR1 and CDR2 are KGHSH and LQKENI. Deletions cut 5 bases from V and 3 bases from J, with 14 bases between. CDR3 region: CASSGNREDYEQYF. The CDR3 DNA is TGTGCCAGCTCAGGCAACAGGGAGGACTACGAGCAGTACTTC.

This rearrangement joins TRBV12-3 or TRBV12-4 to TRBJ1-1; D is ambiguous. This CDR3 has 14 residues. The V and J ends lost 6 bases and 2 bases respectively, with 13 bases between them. The CDR3 protein is CASSLSGVNTEAFF. In nucleotides, the CDR3 is TGTGCCAGCAGCCTGTCCGGGGTCAACACTGAAGCTTTCTTT.

V usage is TRBV27 and J usage is TRBJ1-2; possible D gene TRBD1, 5 bases. The CDR3 has 15 amino acids. Germline CDR1 MNHEY, CDR2 SMNVEV (reference sequence). The V and J ends lost 6 bases and 0 bases respectively, with 14 bases between them. CDR3 protein: CASRQGATPNYGYTF. The CDR3 DNA follows: TGTGCCAGCAGGCAAGGGGCAACCCCTAACTATGGCTACACCTTC.

This clonotype appeared many times. The V gene is TRBV14, the J gene TRBJ2-5; D unresolved. Deletions cut 1 base from V and 1 base from J, with 4 bases between. CDR3 length: 13 amino acids. From germline, CDR1 is SGHDN and CDR2 FVKESK. CDR3: CASSQGLQETQYF. Written as DNA, the CDR3 is TGTGCCAGCAGCCAAGGCCTCCAAGAGACCCAGTACTTC.

This clonotype was observed at least ten times. V usage is TRBV29-1 and J usage is TRBJ1-1; tentatively, D is TRBD1 (6 bases). This CDR3 comprises 13 residues. V lost 4 bases and J lost 0, with 9 bases in between. Germline lookup yields CDR1 SQVTM and CDR2 ANQGSEA. CDR3 sequence reads: CSVAGQLNTEAFF. DNA of the CDR3: TGCAGCGTTGCGGGACAACTGAACACTGAAGCTTTCTTT.

This clonotype occurred a few times. V is TRBV12-3 or TRBV12-4 and J is TRBJ1-5, with D possibly being TRBD1 (5 bases). The CDR3 has 14 amino acids. The V gene lost 8 bases and the J gene lost 1 base, with 12 bases spanning the gap. CDR3 in amino acids: CASRLAGSNQPQHF. CDR3 coding DNA: TGTGCCAGCCGACTGGCAGGGAGCAATCAGCCCCAGCATTTT.

V and J are TRBV4-2 and TRBJ2-6; D remains unclear. The germline V and J ends were trimmed by 7 bases and 1 base, with 11 bases remaining between them. The V gene's germline CDR1 is LGHNA and CDR2 YNFKEQ. The CDR3 is 15 residues long. The CDR3 reads CASTPALSGANVLTF. The CDR3 DNA follows: TGTGCCAGCACCCCAGCCCTTTCTGGGGCCAACGTCCTGACTTTC.

This clonotype was seen at least ten times. V usage is TRBV7-9 and J usage is TRBJ1-1, with 8 positions matching TRBD1. CDR1 and CDR2 from the germline V gene are SEHNR and FQNEAQ (reference sequence). J was trimmed by 2 bases and V by 7 bases; bases with no gene match: 3. CDR3 length: 13 residues. This chain's CDR3 is CASTQGANTEAFF. In nucleotides, the CDR3 is TGTGCCAGCACCCAGGGGGCAAACACTGAAGCTTTCTTT.